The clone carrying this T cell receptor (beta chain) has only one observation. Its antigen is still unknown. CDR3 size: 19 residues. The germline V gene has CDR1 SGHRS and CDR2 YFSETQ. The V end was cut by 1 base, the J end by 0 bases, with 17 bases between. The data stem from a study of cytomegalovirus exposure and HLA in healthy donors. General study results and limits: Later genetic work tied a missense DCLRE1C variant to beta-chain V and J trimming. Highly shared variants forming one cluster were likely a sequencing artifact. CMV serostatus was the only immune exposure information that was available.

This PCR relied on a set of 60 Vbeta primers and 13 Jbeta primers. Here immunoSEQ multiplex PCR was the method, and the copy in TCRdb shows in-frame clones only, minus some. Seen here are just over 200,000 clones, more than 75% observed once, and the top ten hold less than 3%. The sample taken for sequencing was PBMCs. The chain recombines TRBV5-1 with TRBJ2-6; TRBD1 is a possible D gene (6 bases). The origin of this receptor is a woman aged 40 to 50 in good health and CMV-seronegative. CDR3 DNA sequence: TGCGCCAGCAGCTTGAAGGGCGAGGGGGTCACCTCTGGGGCCAACGTCCTGACTTTC. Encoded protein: CASSLKGEGVTSGANVLTF.